These T cell receptor beta chains were read from a single sample in a study of tumor-infiltrating lymphocytes in localized non-small cell lung cancer. Sequenced by immunoSEQ multiplex PCR; TCRdb stores in-frame clones only, minus some. The top ten hold over 3.5% of the sample, which has approximately 13,000 clones, over 75% seen once. The specimen was uninvolved lung tissue not adjacent to the tumor. Receptors originate from a human donor with non-small cell lung cancer. The CDR3 runs from the conserved cysteine through the conserved F or W. Each record gives: J gene, D gene, V gene, clone size, CDR3 protein, CDR3 DNA. D genes are given only for firm matches. Only part of the rows carry a size: once, few, many, or a class if the clone is expanded.

j_call: TRBJ2-1
d_call: TRBD2
v_call: TRBV5-4
clone_size: NA
cdr3_aa: CASSGRLAGGGEQFF
cdr3_nt: TGTGCCAGCAGCGGGAGACTAGCGGGAGGCGGGGAGCAGTTCTTC

j_call: TRBJ1-5
d_call: NA
v_call: TRBV30
clone_size: NA
cdr3_aa: CAWMEGGRAFNQPQHF
cdr3_nt: TGTGCCTGGATGGAGGGTGGTCGGGCGTTTAATCAGCCCCAGCATTTT

j_call: TRBJ2-2
d_call: TRBD1
v_call: TRBV5-1
clone_size: NA
cdr3_aa: CASSLQGSGTGELFF
cdr3_nt: TGCGCCAGCAGCTTACAGGGGAGTGGCACCGGGGAGCTGTTTTTT

j_call: TRBJ2-2
d_call: TRBD1
v_call: TRBV6-4
clone_size: once
cdr3_aa: CASSDSTGTGIGELFF
cdr3_nt: TGTGCCAGCAGTGACTCTACCGGGACAGGGATCGGGGAGCTGTTTTTT

j_call: TRBJ1-3
d_call: NA
v_call: TRBV5-6
clone_size: NA
cdr3_aa: CASSFTDLSGNTIYF
cdr3_nt: TGTGCCAGCAGCTTTACTGATCTCTCTGGAAACACCATATATTTT

j_call: TRBJ2-7
d_call: TRBD1
v_call: TRBV2
clone_size: NA
cdr3_aa: CASQPTGYYEQYF
cdr3_nt: TGTGCCAGCCAACCGACAGGGTACTACGAGCAGTACTTC

j_call: TRBJ1-1
d_call: NA
v_call: TRBV5-6
clone_size: NA
cdr3_aa: CASSLNPNTEAFF
cdr3_nt: TGTGCCAGCAGCTTGAATCCGAACACTGAAGCTTTCTTT

j_call: TRBJ2-7
d_call: NA
v_call: TRBV28
clone_size: NA
cdr3_aa: CASSLSGYEQYF
cdr3_nt: TGTGCCAGCAGTTTATCAGGTTACGAGCAGTACTTC

j_call: TRBJ1-2
d_call: NA
v_call: TRBV30
clone_size: NA
cdr3_aa: CAWSSDTHGYTF
cdr3_nt: TGTGCCTGGAGTTCGGATACCCATGGCTACACCTTC

j_call: TRBJ2-7
d_call: NA
v_call: TRBV6-1
clone_size: NA
cdr3_aa: CASSEAVGPSPYEQYF
cdr3_nt: TGTGCCAGCAGTGAAGCAGTCGGCCCCAGTCCCTACGAGCAGTACTTC

j_call: TRBJ2-7
d_call: NA
v_call: TRBV28
clone_size: NA
cdr3_aa: CASSILTSPYEQYF
cdr3_nt: TGTGCCAGCAGTATTCTGACTTCCCCCTACGAGCAGTACTTC

j_call: TRBJ1-1
d_call: NA
v_call: TRBV18
clone_size: NA
cdr3_aa: CASSPNIGNTEAFF
cdr3_nt: TGTGCCAGCTCACCAAATATCGGGAACACTGAAGCTTTCTTT

j_call: TRBJ1-5
d_call: NA
v_call: TRBV2
clone_size: NA
cdr3_aa: CASRDRDKGQPQHF
cdr3_nt: TGTGCCAGCAGGGACAGAGACAAAGGTCAGCCCCAGCATTTT

j_call: TRBJ2-7
d_call: TRBD1
v_call: TRBV11-2
clone_size: NA
cdr3_aa: CASSFFPDRRTYEQYF
cdr3_nt: TGTGCCAGCAGCTTCTTCCCGGACAGGAGGACCTACGAGCAGTACTTC

j_call: TRBJ1-1
d_call: NA
v_call: TRBV6-1
clone_size: NA
cdr3_aa: CATDLGGLQNTEAFF
cdr3_nt: TGTGCCACTGATCTCGGGGGGCTACAGAACACTGAAGCTTTCTTT

j_call: TRBJ2-7
d_call: NA
v_call: TRBV6-4
clone_size: NA
cdr3_aa: CASSPNSLGGEQYF
cdr3_nt: TGTGCCAGCAGTCCTAACAGTTTAGGGGGGGAGCAGTACTTC

j_call: TRBJ2-3
d_call: TRBD1
v_call: TRBV5-6
clone_size: once
cdr3_aa: CASSSGTEYLGTQYF
cdr3_nt: TGTGCCAGCAGCTCCGGGACAGAATATCTCGGTACGCAGTATTTT

j_call: TRBJ2-3
d_call: NA
v_call: TRBV28
clone_size: NA
cdr3_aa: CASKVTGTDTQYF
cdr3_nt: TGTGCCAGCAAGGTAACTGGCACAGATACGCAGTATTTT

j_call: TRBJ2-3
d_call: TRBD2
v_call: TRBV2
clone_size: few
cdr3_aa: CASMGSGRKDTQYF
cdr3_nt: TGTGCCAGCATGGGTAGCGGGAGGAAAGATACGCAGTATTTT

j_call: TRBJ2-6
d_call: NA
v_call: TRBV10-3
clone_size: NA
cdr3_aa: CATRASGANVLTF
cdr3_nt: TGTGCCACCCGGGCCTCTGGGGCCAACGTCCTGACTTTC

j_call: TRBJ1-3
d_call: NA
v_call: TRBV30
clone_size: NA
cdr3_aa: CAWVALGNTIYF
cdr3_nt: TGTGCCTGGGTAGCTCTGGGGAACACCATATATTTT

j_call: TRBJ1-5
d_call: NA
v_call: TRBV27
clone_size: NA
cdr3_aa: CASSLRRVDQPQHF
cdr3_nt: TGTGCCAGCAGTTTACGGAGGGTTGATCAGCCCCAGCATTTT

j_call: TRBJ2-7
d_call: NA
v_call: TRBV5-1
clone_size: NA
cdr3_aa: CASSLGQNYEQYF
cdr3_nt: TGCGCCAGCAGCTTGGGACAAAATTACGAGCAGTACTTC

j_call: TRBJ1-3
d_call: NA
v_call: TRBV7-9
clone_size: NA
cdr3_aa: CASSFGSGVVGNTIYF
cdr3_nt: TGTGCCAGCAGCTTTGGATCAGGGGTAGTTGGAAACACCATATATTTT

j_call: TRBJ2-7
d_call: TRBD2
v_call: TRBV5-1
clone_size: NA
cdr3_aa: CASGIGLADVEQYF
cdr3_nt: TGCGCCAGCGGTATTGGACTAGCGGATGTTGAGCAGTACTTC

j_call: TRBJ1-2
d_call: NA
v_call: TRBV11-2
clone_size: NA
cdr3_aa: CASSLDLRQTYGYTF
cdr3_nt: TGTGCCAGCAGCTTAGATCTGAGACAGACCTATGGCTACACCTTC

j_call: TRBJ1-5
d_call: NA
v_call: TRBV30
clone_size: NA
cdr3_aa: CAWSGRYSNQPQHF
cdr3_nt: TGTGCCTGGAGTGGGCGTTATAGCAATCAGCCCCAGCATTTT

j_call: TRBJ2-7
d_call: TRBD1
v_call: TRBV10-2
clone_size: NA
cdr3_aa: CASSRGQGGYEQYF
cdr3_nt: TGCGCCAGCAGCAGGGGACAGGGTGGATACGAGCAGTACTTC

j_call: TRBJ2-7
d_call: TRBD2
v_call: TRBV7-9
clone_size: NA
cdr3_aa: CASSLALGGGDTYEQYF
cdr3_nt: TGTGCCAGCAGCTTAGCACTAGGCGGGGGGGATACCTACGAGCAGTACTTC

j_call: TRBJ1-2
d_call: NA
v_call: TRBV14
clone_size: NA
cdr3_aa: CASSQGRGTYGYTF
cdr3_nt: TGTGCCAGCAGCCAAGGTCGGGGGACCTATGGCTACACCTTC

j_call: TRBJ2-1
d_call: TRBD2
v_call: TRBV7-3
clone_size: NA
cdr3_aa: CASSPGLAGYNEQFF
cdr3_nt: TGTGCCAGCAGCCCGGGACTAGCGGGGTACAATGAGCAGTTCTTC

j_call: TRBJ2-6
d_call: NA
v_call: TRBV6-5
clone_size: NA
cdr3_aa: CASSGTESGANVLTF
cdr3_nt: TGTGCCAGCAGCGGTACAGAGTCTGGGGCCAACGTCCTGACTTTC

j_call: TRBJ2-1
d_call: TRBD2
v_call: TRBV6-1
clone_size: NA
cdr3_aa: CASLRGVGAYNEQFF
cdr3_nt: TGTGCCAGCCTGCGGGGGGTTGGTGCCTACAATGAGCAGTTCTTC

j_call: TRBJ2-5
d_call: NA
v_call: TRBV7-2
clone_size: NA
cdr3_aa: CASTLQETQYF
cdr3_nt: TGTGCCAGCACCTTGCAAGAGACCCAGTACTTC

j_call: TRBJ1-3
d_call: NA
v_call: TRBV5-4
clone_size: NA
cdr3_aa: CASSLGGLSGNTIYF
cdr3_nt: TGTGCCAGCAGCTTGGGGGGACTCTCTGGAAACACCATATATTTT

j_call: TRBJ2-5
d_call: TRBD2
v_call: TRBV10-3
clone_size: NA
cdr3_aa: CAISESTVAGGQETQYF
cdr3_nt: TGTGCCATCAGTGAGTCGACGGTAGCGGGGGGCCAAGAGACCCAGTACTTC

j_call: TRBJ2-2
d_call: TRBD1
v_call: TRBV5-1
clone_size: NA
cdr3_aa: CASSFGTESGELFF
cdr3_nt: TGCGCCAGCAGCTTCGGGACAGAATCGGGGGAGCTGTTTTTT

j_call: TRBJ2-3
d_call: TRBD1
v_call: TRBV5-1
clone_size: NA
cdr3_aa: CASSLSGQTTDTQYF
cdr3_nt: TGCGCCAGCAGCTTGTCGGGACAGACCACAGATACGCAGTATTTT

j_call: TRBJ2-5
d_call: TRBD1
v_call: TRBV5-1
clone_size: NA
cdr3_aa: CASRTGVHQETQYF
cdr3_nt: TGCGCCAGCAGGACAGGGGTCCACCAAGAGACCCAGTACTTC

j_call: TRBJ2-3
d_call: TRBD1
v_call: TRBV11-2
clone_size: NA
cdr3_aa: CASSSGQSTDTQYF
cdr3_nt: TGTGCCAGCAGCTCGGGACAGAGCACAGATACGCAGTATTTT

j_call: TRBJ2-7
d_call: TRBD1
v_call: TRBV5-4
clone_size: NA
cdr3_aa: CASSLIATGGKYEQYF
cdr3_nt: TGTGCCAGCAGCTTGATCGCGACAGGGGGCAAATACGAGCAGTACTTC

j_call: TRBJ1-1
d_call: NA
v_call: TRBV2
clone_size: NA
cdr3_aa: CASSALGDEAFF
cdr3_nt: TGTGCCAGCAGTGCGCTGGGAGATGAAGCTTTCTTT

j_call: TRBJ1-3
d_call: NA
v_call: TRBV15
clone_size: NA
cdr3_aa: CATSRDGGFGNTIYF
cdr3_nt: TGTGCCACCAGCAGAGATGGGGGTTTTGGAAACACCATATATTTT

j_call: TRBJ2-3
d_call: TRBD2
v_call: TRBV4-1
clone_size: NA
cdr3_aa: CASSQGAGGGIDTQYF
cdr3_nt: TGCGCCAGCAGCCAAGGGGCGGGGGGCGGTATAGATACGCAGTATTTT

j_call: TRBJ2-7
d_call: NA
v_call: TRBV18
clone_size: NA
cdr3_aa: CASSPNRTPYEQYF
cdr3_nt: TGTGCCAGCTCGCCTAACCGGACCCCCTACGAGCAGTACTTC

j_call: TRBJ1-4
d_call: NA
v_call: TRBV5-1
clone_size: few
cdr3_aa: CASSDGGDEKLFF
cdr3_nt: TGCGCCAGCAGCGACGGTGGGGATGAAAAACTGTTTTTT

j_call: TRBJ2-1
d_call: NA
v_call: TRBV7-9
clone_size: NA
cdr3_aa: CASRSLRSSASYNEQFF
cdr3_nt: TGTGCCAGCAGATCTCTGCGAAGTAGCGCCTCCTACAATGAGCAGTTCTTC

j_call: TRBJ2-2
d_call: NA
v_call: TRBV5-6
clone_size: few
cdr3_aa: CASSRNRVSNTGELFF
cdr3_nt: TGTGCCAGCAGCCGGAACAGGGTAAGCAACACCGGGGAGCTGTTTTTT

j_call: TRBJ1-1
d_call: TRBD1
v_call: TRBV6-5
clone_size: NA
cdr3_aa: CASRRQGVAFF
cdr3_nt: TGTGCCAGCAGAAGACAGGGGGTAGCTTTCTTT

j_call: TRBJ1-2
d_call: TRBD1
v_call: TRBV4-1
clone_size: NA
cdr3_aa: CASSQDWDSRYGYTF
cdr3_nt: TGCGCCAGCAGCCAAGATTGGGACAGCCGCTATGGCTACACCTTC

j_call: TRBJ2-3
d_call: TRBD2
v_call: TRBV15
clone_size: few
cdr3_aa: CATSQSGGATDTQYF
cdr3_nt: TGTGCCACCAGCCAAAGCGGGGGGGCAACTGATACGCAGTATTTT

j_call: TRBJ2-3
d_call: NA
v_call: TRBV5-1
clone_size: NA
cdr3_aa: CASSLRQSTDTQYF
cdr3_nt: TGCGCCAGCAGCTTGCGACAGAGCACAGATACGCAGTATTTT

j_call: TRBJ2-5
d_call: TRBD2
v_call: TRBV5-1
clone_size: NA
cdr3_aa: CASSLGEAGGKETQYF
cdr3_nt: TGCGCCAGCAGCTTGGGGGAAGCGGGGGGAAAAGAGACCCAGTACTTC

j_call: TRBJ2-2
d_call: TRBD1
v_call: TRBV11-2
clone_size: NA
cdr3_aa: CASSRGLDTGELFF
cdr3_nt: TGTGCCAGCAGCAGGGGGCTGGACACCGGGGAGCTGTTTTTT

j_call: TRBJ2-7
d_call: TRBD2
v_call: TRBV13
clone_size: NA
cdr3_aa: CASSLKGASGGYEQYF
cdr3_nt: TGTGCCAGCAGCTTAAAAGGGGCTAGCGGGGGTTACGAGCAGTACTTC

j_call: TRBJ2-1
d_call: NA
v_call: TRBV4-2
clone_size: NA
cdr3_aa: CASSQDIVVDNEQFF
cdr3_nt: TGTGCCAGCAGCCAAGATATTGTCGTCGACAATGAGCAGTTCTTC

j_call: TRBJ2-5
d_call: NA
v_call: TRBV2
clone_size: NA
cdr3_aa: CASSEWQDQETQYF
cdr3_nt: TGTGCCAGCAGTGAATGGCAAGACCAAGAGACCCAGTACTTC

j_call: TRBJ2-7
d_call: NA
v_call: TRBV18
clone_size: NA
cdr3_aa: CASSRSEGPSYEQYF
cdr3_nt: TGTGCCAGCTCCCGGAGTGAGGGGCCCTCCTACGAGCAGTACTTC

j_call: TRBJ1-1
d_call: NA
v_call: TRBV27
clone_size: large
cdr3_aa: CASSPRDGGVDLSAFF
cdr3_nt: TGTGCCAGCAGTCCCAGGGACGGTGGTGTAGACCTGAGCGCTTTCTTT